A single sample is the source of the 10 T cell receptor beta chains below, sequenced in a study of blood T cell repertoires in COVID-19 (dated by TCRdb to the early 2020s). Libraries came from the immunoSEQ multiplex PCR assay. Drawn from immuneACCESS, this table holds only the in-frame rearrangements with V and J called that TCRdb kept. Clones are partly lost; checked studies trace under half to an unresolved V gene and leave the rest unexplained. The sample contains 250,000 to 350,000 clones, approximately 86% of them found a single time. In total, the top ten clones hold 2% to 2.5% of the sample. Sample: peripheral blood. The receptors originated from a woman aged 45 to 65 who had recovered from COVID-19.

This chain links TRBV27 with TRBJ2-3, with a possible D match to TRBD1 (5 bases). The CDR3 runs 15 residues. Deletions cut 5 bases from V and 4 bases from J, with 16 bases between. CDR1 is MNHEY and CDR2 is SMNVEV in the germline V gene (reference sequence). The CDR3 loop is CASSPSRVLSDTQYF. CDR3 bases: TGTGCCAGCAGTCCCTCCAGGGTATTATCAGATACGCAGTATTTT.

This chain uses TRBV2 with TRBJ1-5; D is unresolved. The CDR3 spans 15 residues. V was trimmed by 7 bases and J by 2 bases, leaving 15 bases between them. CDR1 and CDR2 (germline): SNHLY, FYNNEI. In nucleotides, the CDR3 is TGTGCCAGCACCAATATGGGCCAGGGCAATCAGCCCCAGCATTTT. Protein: CASTNMGQGNQPQHF.

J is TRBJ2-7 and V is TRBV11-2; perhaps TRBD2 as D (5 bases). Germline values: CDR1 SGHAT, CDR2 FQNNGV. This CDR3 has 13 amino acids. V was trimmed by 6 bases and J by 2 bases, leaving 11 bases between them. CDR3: CASSEGRPYEQYF. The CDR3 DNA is TGTGCCAGCAGTGAGGGCAGACCCTACGAGCAGTACTTC.

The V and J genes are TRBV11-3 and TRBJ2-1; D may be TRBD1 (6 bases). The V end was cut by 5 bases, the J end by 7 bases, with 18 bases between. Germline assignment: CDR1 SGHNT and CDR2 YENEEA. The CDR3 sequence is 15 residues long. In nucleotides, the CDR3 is TGTGCCAGCAGCCAAACCACCGGGACACATAATGAGCAGTTCTTC. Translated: CASSQTTGTHNEQFF.

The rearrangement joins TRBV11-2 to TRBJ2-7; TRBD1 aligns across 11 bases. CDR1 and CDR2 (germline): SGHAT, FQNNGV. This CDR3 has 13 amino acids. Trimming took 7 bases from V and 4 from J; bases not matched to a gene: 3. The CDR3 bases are TGTGCCAGCAAGGGACAGGGGGAGTACGAGCAGTACTTC. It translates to CASKGQGEYEQYF.

The CDR3: CASSSPSGEGPKGYTF. The CDR3 DNA reads TGTGCCAGCAGCTCCCCATCAGGGGAGGGACCTAAGGGCTACACCTTC. The chain couples TRBV7-9 to TRBJ1-2; D may be TRBD1 (6 bases). From germline, CDR1 is SEHNR and CDR2 FQNEAQ (reference sequence). V dropped 4 bases and J dropped 8 bases, with 23 bases sitting between them. The CDR3 totals 16 residues.

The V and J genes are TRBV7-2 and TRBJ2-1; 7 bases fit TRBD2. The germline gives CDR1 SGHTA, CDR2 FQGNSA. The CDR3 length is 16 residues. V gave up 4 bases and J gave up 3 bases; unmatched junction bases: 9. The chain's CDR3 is CASSSDQGLLYNEQFF. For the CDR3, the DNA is TGTGCCAGCAGCTCAGACCAGGGACTACTCTACAATGAGCAGTTCTTC.

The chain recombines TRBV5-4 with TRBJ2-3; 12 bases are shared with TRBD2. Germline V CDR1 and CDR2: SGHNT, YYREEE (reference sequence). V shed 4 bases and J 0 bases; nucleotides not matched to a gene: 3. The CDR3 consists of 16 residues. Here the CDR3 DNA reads TGTGCCAGCAGCCCCGGGACTAGCGGGAGCACAGATACGCAGTATTTT. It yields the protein CASSPGTSGSTDTQYF.

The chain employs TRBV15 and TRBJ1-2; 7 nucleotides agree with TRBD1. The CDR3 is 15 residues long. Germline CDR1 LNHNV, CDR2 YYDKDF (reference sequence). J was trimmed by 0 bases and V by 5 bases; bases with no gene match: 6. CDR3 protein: CATSLEGAPNYGYTF. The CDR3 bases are TGTGCCACCAGCCTGGAGGGGGCCCCTAACTATGGCTACACCTTC.

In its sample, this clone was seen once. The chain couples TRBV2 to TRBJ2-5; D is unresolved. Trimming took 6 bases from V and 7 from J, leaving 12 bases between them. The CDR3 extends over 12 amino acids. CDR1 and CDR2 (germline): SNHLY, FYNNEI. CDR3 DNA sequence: TGTGCCAGCAGAGTAGCCCTAGGGACCCAGTACTTC. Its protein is CASRVALGTQYF.